The present T cell receptor beta chain was sequenced within a study of T-cell reconstitution after alpha-beta-depleted transplantation in children (dated by TCRdb to 2016 to 2018). Turning to the overall study: Using TCR repertoire profiling, the study followed T-cell immune reconstitution in a quantitative way in children after TCRalphabeta/CD19-depleted allogeneic hematopoietic cell transplantation.

Germline trimming amounts to 4 bases on V and 3 bases on J, with 3 as the count of junction bases outside the gene matches. The germline V gene specifies MNHEY as CDR1 and SVGEGT as CDR2. The CDR3, from cysteine to phenylalanine, totals 15 residues. Only CDR3 DNA is held: 45 bases, read in frame from base 1. In its sample, this clonotype was seen a few times. Its antigen specificity is not known. No base quality values were provided; no much bigger clone lies one nucleotide off. Libraries were made using PCR. The instrument given in TCRdb is Illumina HiSeq 2500. TCR library preparation used molecular barcoding, with unique molecular identifiers applied to normalize quantification of the TCRbeta repertoire. TCRdb redid the processing of the public reads, applying fastp at Q25 and MiXCR, and retained in-frame beta chains. Duplicate CDR3 protein sequences are folded into a single record with the most common DNA and genes. The sample yields 200,000 to 250,000 distinct CDR3 sequences; under 9.5% were counted once. Approximately 6.6% of the sample is in the top ten clones.

The rearranged segments are TRBV6-2 or TRBV6-3 and TRBJ2-1, with 10 bases in between that match TRBD2. This clonotype was sampled from a human donor who donated a stem cell graft to a child with acute lymphoblastic leukemia. The input for sequencing was PBMCs from the stem cell graft donor, taken from the stem cell graft. The CDR3 protein sequence reads: CASSSKRGGYNEQFF. In nucleotides, the sequence is TGTGCCAGCAGTTCCAAGCGGGGGGGCTACAATGAGCAGTTCTTC.